The sequence of this T cell receptor beta chain was determined in a study of molecular identifiers for immune sequencing clone quantification. This clonotype was recorded many times. The antigen is undetermined. Previously described methods and listed TCR primers produced bulk TCR libraries. TCRdb itself ran the PCR reads through MiXCR, one entry per CDR3 protein. The table includes approximately 35,000 distinct CDR3 sequences, approximately 20% detected once. Study findings and constraints: In cases of identical TCR molecules sharing a barcode, highly expanded clone sizes could be underestimated.

The CDR3 has 13 residues. Germline lookup yields CDR1 LGHDT and CDR2 YNNKEL (reference sequence). Trimming left V 8 bases short and J 6 bases short, with 14 bases between. The chain links TRBV3-1 to TRBJ1-5; D perhaps matches TRBD1 (5 bases). The origin of this receptor is a human donor in good health. Some libraries in this study had Jurkat cell RNA spiked in. The sample consisted of naive CD8+ T cells from blood, with Jurkat cell RNA spiked in. Subset described: FACS-sorted CD8+CD4-CCR7+CD45RA+ naive T cells. CDR3 sequence (DNA): TGTGCCAGCTCAGGCGCGGGGGGTCAGCCCCAGCATTTT. Protein sequence: CASSGAGGQPQHF.